Shown below are 21 T cell receptor beta chains from a single sample sequenced in a study of T cells in Graves' hyperthyroidism and ophthalmopathy (dated by TCRdb to between 2019 and 2020). Receptor amplification or capture employed multiplex PCR. Instrument used: Illumina HiSeq 2000. Amplification of TCR beta CDR3 regions was carried out from RNA transcripts. For the first round of RT-PCR on the TCR CDR3, the HTBI primer set was used together with the Qiagen OneStep RT-PCR kit. In TCRdb, the public reads were trimmed at Q25 with fastp and aligned with MiXCR, with productive beta chains retained. Entries that share a CDR3 protein sequence are merged under the most common genes and DNA. The sample yields fewer than 700,000 distinct CDR3 sequences; about 15% were counted once. Approximately 18% of the sample is taken by the ten largest. Material for sequencing was blood. The receptors were sampled from a woman aged 18 to 35 with Graves' ophthalmopathy.

This clonotype was detected many times. V usage is TRBV27 and J usage is TRBJ1-5; no definite D call. V gave up 7 bases and J gave up 10 bases, with 8 bases separating them. CDR3 length: 10 residues. Per germline, CDR1 MNHEY and CDR2 SMNVEV (reference sequence). For the CDR3, the DNA is TGTGCCAGCATTCCTTGTCCCCAGCATTTT. This encodes CASIPCPQHF.

CDR3 residues: CATSRGLTEAFF. For the CDR3, the DNA is TGTGCCACCAGCAGAGGGCTGACTGAAGCTTTCTTT. The chain couples TRBV15 to TRBJ1-1; D is undetermined. Trimming took 1 base from V and 5 from J, leaving 5 bases between them. The germline gives CDR1 LNHNV, CDR2 YYDKDF (reference sequence). The CDR3 loop spans 12 amino acids.

At least ten counts were recorded for this clonotype. V and J are TRBV30 and TRBJ1-6; D not resolved. The V gene's germline CDR1 is GTSNPN and CDR2 SVGIG (reference sequence). CDR3 length: 12 amino acids. Trimming stripped 0 bases from V and 7 bases from J, with 4 bases between. The CDR3: CAWSVANSPLHF. The CDR3 DNA is TGTGCCTGGAGTGTTGCGAATTCACCCCTCCACTTT.

A note on this clonotype: A much larger clone lies one base from this, so it may be a read error. This sequence joins TRBV14 and TRBJ1-1; D is possibly TRBD1 (5 bases). Deletions cut 6 bases from V and 2 bases from J, with 19 bases between. CDR3 length: 16 residues. Looked up from germline, CDR1 is SGHDN and CDR2 is FVKESK. CDR3 coding DNA: TGTGCCAGCAGAACCACCGGGGCTCCTATCAACACTGAAGCTTTCTTT. This codes for CASRTTGAPINTEAFF. The full variable domain, in which reference TRBV14 and TRBJ1-1 provide the parts outside the CDR3, is EAGVTQFPSHSVIEKGQTVTLRCDPISGHDNLYWYRRVMGKEIKFLLHFVKESKQDESGMPNNRFLAERTGGTYSTLKVQPAELEDSGVYFCASRTTGAPINTEAFFGQGTRLTVV.

This clonotype was detected many times. This rearrangement joins TRBV20-1 to TRBJ2-7; D not certain. The CDR3 is made up of 13 amino acids. From germline, CDR1 is DFQATT and CDR2 SNEGSKA (reference sequence). With 5 bases removed from V and 3 bases from J, the gap between germline ends came to 14 bases. CDR3: CSAGIDTGYEQYF. Written as DNA, the CDR3 is TGCAGTGCTGGTATAGATACGGGCTACGAGCAGTACTTC.

This chain joins TRBV20-1 and TRBJ2-7; D unclear. There are 13 residues in the CDR3. The ends were cut back, 3 bases at V and 7 bases at J, with 16 bases in the middle. CDR1 is DFQATT and CDR2 is SNEGSKA in the germline V gene (reference sequence). CDR3 DNA: TGCAGTGCTAGCGGAGACTTCGTACTGGAGCAGTACTTC. Its protein is CSASGDFVLEQYF.

This clonotype was seen many times. The chain links TRBV6-1 to TRBJ2-7; 7 nucleotides align to TRBD1. Germline trimming cut 7 bases from V and 1 base from J; bases unmatched to any gene: 7. From germline, CDR1 is MNHNS and CDR2 SASEGT. The CDR3 is 14 residues long. The CDR3 loop reads CASKTGDSSYEQYF. The CDR3 nucleotides read TGTGCCAGCAAAACAGGGGATTCTTCCTACGAGCAGTACTTC.

The chain has TRBV20-1 and TRBJ1-6; a possible D gene is TRBD1 (5 bases). Germline loops: CDR1 DFQATT, CDR2 SNEGSKA (reference sequence). The CDR3 length is 14 residues. Between the trimmed V and J ends, which lost 8 bases and 5 bases, there was a span of 16 bases. The DNA for the CDR3 is TGCAGTAGTCGCCGGGACCGCAATAATTCACCCCTCCACTTT. This codes for CSSRRDRNNSPLHF.

The sample holds a few counts of this clonotype. This chain joins TRBV24-1 and TRBJ2-1; 12 positions agree with TRBD2. Trimming at V came to 4 bases and at J to 6 bases, leaving 9 bases not matched to a gene. Looked up from germline, CDR1 is KGHDR and CDR2 is SFDVKD. The CDR3 is 17 residues long. The CDR3 nucleotides read TGTGCCACCAGTGACCCTCCGACTAGCGGGAGTACCAATGAGCAGTTCTTC. It is translated as CATSDPPTSGSTNEQFF.

The rearrangement joins TRBV28 to TRBJ1-5, with unresolved D. The CDR3 runs to 15 residues. Germline-derived CDR1 and CDR2 are MDHEN and SYDVKM. Trimming removed 2 bases from V and 4 bases from J, with 12 bases in between. The CDR3 protein is CASSLPGRENQPQHF. The CDR3 nucleotides are TGTGCCAGCAGTTTACCGGGGAGGGAAAATCAGCCCCAGCATTTT.

For this clonotype: No conserved phenylalanine or tryptophan ends this CDR3, so it is likely a read error. The chain recombines TRBV3-1 with TRBJ1-1; weak D call: TRBD1 (5 bases). V lost 0 bases, J lost 4 bases, and 15 bases lay in between. The CDR3 length is 16 residues. Germline-derived CDR1 and CDR2 are LGHDT and YNNKEL (reference sequence). CDR3 in amino acids: CASSQEKGEVGTEAFL. The DNA of the CDR3 is TGTGCCAGCAGCCAAGAGAAAGGGGAAGTCGGCACTGAAGCTTTCCTT.

This clonotype was observed a few times. This chain links TRBV20-1 with TRBJ2-7, with a tentative D call TRBD2 (6 bases). Trimming pared 6 bases from V and 0 bases from J, leaving 21 bases between. In germline, CDR1 is DFQATT, CDR2 SNEGSKA (reference sequence). This CDR3 spans 16 amino acids. In DNA, the CDR3 is TGCAGTGCGGATCCTTTGACTAGACTAAGCTCCTACGAGCAGTACTTC. This translates into CSADPLTRLSSYEQYF.

This clonotype was observed a handful of times. J is TRBJ1-6 and V is TRBV7-2; TRBD1 might be the D (5 bases). Deletions cut 5 bases from V and 10 bases from J, with 12 bases between. This CDR3 spans 13 amino acids. CDR1 is SGHTA, CDR2 FQGNSA, per germline. CDR3 amino acids: CASSLGRDSPLHF. The CDR3 region has the DNA TGTGCCAGCAGCCTAGGCAGGGACTCACCCCTCCACTTT.

The chain couples TRBV28 to TRBJ2-1; TRBD1 or TRBD2 may be the D gene (5 bases each). V lost 2 bases and J lost 6, with 17 bases in between. Germline CDR1 reads MDHEN; CDR2 reads SYDVKM. This CDR3 is 16 amino acids long. In DNA, the CDR3 is TGTGCCAGCAGTTTAATAGGGACGGGCCCCTCCAATGAGCAGTTCTTC. Encoded protein: CASSLIGTGPSNEQFF.

This clonotype has more than one count but fewer than ten. The chain links TRBV6-1 to TRBJ2-2, with unresolved D. This CDR3 has 13 amino acids. Germline-derived CDR1 and CDR2 are MNHNS and SASEGT. The V end was cut by 1 base, the J end by 9 bases, with 9 bases between. CDR3 amino acids: CASSEVARRELFF. The CDR3 DNA reads as TGTGCCAGCAGTGAAGTGGCGAGAAGGGAGCTGTTTTTT.

Many counts were recorded for this clonotype. The rearrangement links TRBV30 to TRBJ2-7, with D tentatively TRBD2 (6 bases). V was trimmed by 2 bases and J by 5 bases, leaving 13 bases between them. Germline loops: CDR1 GTSNPN, CDR2 SVGIG (reference sequence). The CDR3 loop spans 13 amino acids. The CDR3, as DNA: TGTGCCTGGAGTCGGAGGGCTCGGGACGAGCAGTACTTC. Its protein is CAWSRRARDEQYF. Using reference TRBV30 and TRBJ2-7 for the parts outside the CDR3, the full variable domain is SQTIHQWPATLVQPVGSPLSLECTVEGTSNPNLYWYRQAAGRGLQLLFYSVGIGQISSEVPQNLSASRPQDRQFILSSKKLLLSDSGFYLCAWSRRARDEQYFGPGTRLTVT.

This clonotype has a count of ten or more. This chain joins TRBV20-1 and TRBJ2-1; TRBD2 aligns across 8 bases. CDR1 and CDR2 (germline): DFQATT, SNEGSKA (reference sequence). This CDR3 contains 16 residues. J lost 5 bases, V lost 3 bases, and 12 bases had no gene match. CDR3 protein: CSARVSSGSVNNEQFF. CDR3 DNA: TGCAGTGCTAGGGTCTCCAGCGGGAGTGTCAACAATGAGCAGTTCTTC.

This clonotype was seen many times. This chain joins TRBV12-3 or TRBV12-4 and TRBJ1-2; no clear D. The V end was cut by 1 base, the J end by 1 base, with 7 bases between. The CDR3 covers 14 residues. The chain's CDR3 is CASSLGQLNYGYTF. The CDR3 bases are TGTGCCAGCAGTTTAGGGCAGCTTAACTATGGCTACACCTTC.

The V gene is TRBV24-1, the J gene TRBJ2-5; 8 nucleotides agree with TRBD1. Looked up from germline, CDR1 is KGHDR and CDR2 is SFDVKD. This CDR3 comprises 17 residues. Trimming took 2 bases from V and 1 from J; bases not matched to a gene: 8. CDR3 protein: CATSDSGTGSLQETQYF. CDR3 DNA: TGTGCCACCAGTGATTCCGGGACAGGTTCTCTCCAAGAGACCCAGTACTTC.

The chain carries TRBV6-2 or TRBV6-3 and TRBJ2-3; 11 bases line up with TRBD2. Germline-derived CDR1 and CDR2 are MNHEY and SVGEGT. The junction had 8 bases not matched to a gene; V was cut back by 0 bases and J by 0 bases. The CDR3 contains 19 residues. CDR3 sequence reads: CASSYSISGRAVSTDTQYF. The CDR3, as DNA: TGTGCCAGCAGTTACTCGATTAGCGGGAGGGCAGTGAGCACAGATACGCAGTATTTT.

This clonotype has a count of ten or more. The J gene is TRBJ2-7, the V gene TRBV28, with 7 bases identical to TRBD1. CDR1 and CDR2 from the germline V gene are MDHEN and SYDVKM. CDR3 length equals 13 residues. The J segment lost 2 bases and the V segment lost 7 bases, leaving 5 bases of the junction unmatched. CDR3 bases: TGTGCCAGCAAATGGACAGGACCCTACGAGCAGTACTTC. Its translation is CASKWTGPYEQYF.